This is a list of T cell receptor beta chains from one sample in a study of T cell responses to AZD1222 COVID-19 vaccine. Method: immunoSEQ multiplex PCR; TCRdb's copy keeps in-frame clones and lacks some. Counted here are 100,000 to 150,000 clones, about 87% occurring once; the ten biggest clones make up about 10%. This specimen consisted of peripheral blood, obtained on day 0 of AZD1222 vaccination. The receptors were gathered from an adult in good health. The CDR3 runs from the conserved cysteine through the conserved F or W. A D gene is named only where the DNA matches it firmly. The size of a clone is reported for some rows only, either as once, few or many, or as a class for expanded clones.

d_call	v_call	j_call	clone_size	cdr3_aa	cdr3_nt
TRBD1	TRBV18	TRBJ1-2	NA	CASSPGTGGVYGYTF	TGTGCCAGCTCACCAGGGACAGGGGGCGTCTATGGCTACACCTTC
NA	TRBV21-1	TRBJ1-5	NA	CASSLNHREEDSNQPQHF	TGTGCCAGCAGCCTAAATCACAGGGAGGAGGATAGCAATCAGCCCCAGCATTTT
NA	TRBV21-1	TRBJ1-5	NA	CASSKALPGRDRVNQPQHF	TGTGCCAGCAGCAAAGCGCTTCCCGGACGGGACAGGGTCAATCAGCCCCAGCATTTT
NA	TRBV21-1	TRBJ2-1	NA	CASSKAGPHHEQFF	TGTGCCAGCAGCAAGGCAGGGCCTCACCATGAGCAGTTCTTC
NA	TRBV7-3	TRBJ1-2	once	CASSLGTGRGGYTF	TGTGCCAGCAGCCTAGGCACAGGGAGGGGTGGCTACACCTTC
NA	TRBV5-1	TRBJ2-1	NA	CASSTTAEAAEQFF	TGCGCCAGCAGCACCACCGCCGAGGCGGCTGAGCAGTTCTTC
NA	TRBV19	TRBJ1-3	NA	CATRQVAGNTIYF	TGTGCCACCAGACAGGTGGCTGGAAACACCATATATTTT
NA	TRBV7-3	TRBJ2-2	NA	CASSLTIGGELFF	TGTGCCAGCAGCCTGACCATCGGCGGGGAGCTGTTTTTT
NA	TRBV12-3/TRBV12-4	TRBJ2-7	NA	CASSFGRRDEQYF	TGTGCCAGCAGTTTCGGTCGGAGGGACGAGCAGTACTTC
NA	TRBV18	TRBJ1-1	NA	CASSPGIGEAFF	TGTGCCAGCTCACCCGGGATAGGAGAAGCTTTCTTT